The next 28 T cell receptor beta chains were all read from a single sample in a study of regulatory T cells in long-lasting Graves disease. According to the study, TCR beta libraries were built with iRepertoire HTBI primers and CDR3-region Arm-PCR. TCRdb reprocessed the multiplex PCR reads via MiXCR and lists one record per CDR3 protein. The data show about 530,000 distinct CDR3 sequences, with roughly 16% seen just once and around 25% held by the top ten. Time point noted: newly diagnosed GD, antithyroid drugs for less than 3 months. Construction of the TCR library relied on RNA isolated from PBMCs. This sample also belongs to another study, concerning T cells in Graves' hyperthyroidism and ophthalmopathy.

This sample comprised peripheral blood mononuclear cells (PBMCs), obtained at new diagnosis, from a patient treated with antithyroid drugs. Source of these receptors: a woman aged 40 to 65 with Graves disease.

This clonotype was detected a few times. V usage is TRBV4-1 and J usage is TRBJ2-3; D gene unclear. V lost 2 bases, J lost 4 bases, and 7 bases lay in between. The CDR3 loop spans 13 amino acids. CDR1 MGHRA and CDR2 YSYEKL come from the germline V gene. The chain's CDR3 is CASSQSIPDTQYF. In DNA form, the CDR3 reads TGCGCCAGCAGCCAATCTATCCCAGATACGCAGTATTTT.

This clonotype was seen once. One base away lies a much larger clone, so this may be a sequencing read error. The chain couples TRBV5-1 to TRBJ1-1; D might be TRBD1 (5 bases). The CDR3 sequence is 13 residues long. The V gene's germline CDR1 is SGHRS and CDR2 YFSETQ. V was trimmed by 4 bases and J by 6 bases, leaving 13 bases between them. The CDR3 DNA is TGCGCCAGCAGCCCGGCCCCGGGGGCTGAAGCTTTCTTT. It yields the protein CASSPAPGAEAFF.

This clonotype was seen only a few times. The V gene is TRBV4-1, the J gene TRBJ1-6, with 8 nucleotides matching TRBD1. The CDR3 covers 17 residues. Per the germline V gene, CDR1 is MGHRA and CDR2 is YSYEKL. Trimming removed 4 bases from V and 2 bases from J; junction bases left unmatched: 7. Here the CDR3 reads CASSLWTGRTYNSPLHF. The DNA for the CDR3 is TGCGCCAGCAGCCTATGGACAGGGCGGACCTATAATTCACCCCTCCACTTT.

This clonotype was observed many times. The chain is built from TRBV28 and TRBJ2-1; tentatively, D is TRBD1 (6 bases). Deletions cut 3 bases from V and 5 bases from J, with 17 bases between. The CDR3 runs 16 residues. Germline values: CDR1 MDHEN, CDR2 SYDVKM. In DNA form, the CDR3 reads TGTGCCAGCAGTTTCAGGGGTTATGAACAGAACAATGAGCAGTTCTTC. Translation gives CASSFRGYEQNNEQFF.

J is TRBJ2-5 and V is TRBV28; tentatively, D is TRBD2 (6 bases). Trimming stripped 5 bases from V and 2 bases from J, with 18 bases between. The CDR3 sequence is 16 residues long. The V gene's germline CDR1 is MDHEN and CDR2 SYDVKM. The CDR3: CASSDAGTRGQETQYF. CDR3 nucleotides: TGTGCCAGCAGTGACGCTGGTACTCGGGGGCAAGAGACCCAGTACTTC.

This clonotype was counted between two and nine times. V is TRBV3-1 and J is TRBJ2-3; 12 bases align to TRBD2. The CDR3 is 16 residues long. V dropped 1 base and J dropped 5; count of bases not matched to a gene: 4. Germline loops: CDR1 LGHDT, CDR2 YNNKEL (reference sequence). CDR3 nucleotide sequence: TGTGCCAGCAGCCAAGTGCTAGCGGGGGGGCGAGATACGCAGTATTTT. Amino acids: CASSQVLAGGRDTQYF.

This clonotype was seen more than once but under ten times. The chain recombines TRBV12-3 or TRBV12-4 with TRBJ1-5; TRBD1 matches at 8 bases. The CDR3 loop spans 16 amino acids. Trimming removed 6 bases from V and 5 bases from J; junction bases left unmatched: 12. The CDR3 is CASSGTIRGHYQPQHF. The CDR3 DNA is TGTGCCAGCAGCGGCACAATCAGGGGGCATTATCAGCCCCAGCATTTT.

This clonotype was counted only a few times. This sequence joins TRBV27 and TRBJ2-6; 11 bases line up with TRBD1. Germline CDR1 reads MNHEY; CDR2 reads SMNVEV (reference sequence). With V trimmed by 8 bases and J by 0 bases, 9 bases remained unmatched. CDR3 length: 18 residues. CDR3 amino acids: CASSESGTGGSGANVLTF. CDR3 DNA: TGTGCCAGCTCTGAGTCCGGGACAGGGGGCTCTGGGGCCAACGTCCTGACTTTC. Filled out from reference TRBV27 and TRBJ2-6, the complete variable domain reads EAQVTQNPRYLITVTGKKLTVTCSQNMNHEYMSWYRQDPGLGLRQIYYSMNVEVTDKGDVPEGYKVSRKEKRNFPLILESPSPNQTSLYFCASSESGTGGSGANVLTFGAGSRLTVL.

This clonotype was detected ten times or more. The CDR3 sequence: CASSRRLAVSYEQYF. In DNA form, the CDR3 reads TGTGCCAGCAGCCGCCGACTAGCGGTTTCCTACGAGCAGTACTTC. The V and J genes are TRBV12-3 or TRBV12-4 and TRBJ2-7; 9 nucleotides agree with TRBD2. V trimming: 6 bases; J trimming: 1 base; junction bases outside the gene matches: 7. The CDR3 is 15 amino acids.

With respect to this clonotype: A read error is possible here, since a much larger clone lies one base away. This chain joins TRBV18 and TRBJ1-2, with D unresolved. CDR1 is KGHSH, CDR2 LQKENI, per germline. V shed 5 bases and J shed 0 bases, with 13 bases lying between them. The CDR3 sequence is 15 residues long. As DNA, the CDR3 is TGTGCCAGCTCAGCACGAGAGGCAGCTAACTATGGCTACACCTTC. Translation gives CASSAREAANYGYTF. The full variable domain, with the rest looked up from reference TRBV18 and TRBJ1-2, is NAGVMQNPRHLVRRRGQEARLRCSPMKGHSHVYWYRQLPEEGLKFMVYLQKENIIDESGMPKERFSAEFPKEGPSILRIQQVVRGDSAAYFCASSAREAANYGYTFGSGTRLTVV.

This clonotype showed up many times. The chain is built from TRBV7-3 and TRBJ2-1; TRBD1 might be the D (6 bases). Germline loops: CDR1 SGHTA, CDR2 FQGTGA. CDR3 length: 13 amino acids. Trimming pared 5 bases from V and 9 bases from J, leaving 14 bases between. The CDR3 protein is CASSLQGLTEQFF. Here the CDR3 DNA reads TGTGCCAGCAGCCTCCAGGGGCTAACTGAGCAGTTCTTC.

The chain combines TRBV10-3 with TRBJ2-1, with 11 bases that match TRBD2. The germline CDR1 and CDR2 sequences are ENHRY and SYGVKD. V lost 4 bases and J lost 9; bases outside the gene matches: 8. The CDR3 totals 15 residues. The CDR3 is CAISGGGTSGGEQFF. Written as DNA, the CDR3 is TGTGCCATCAGTGGGGGGGGGACTAGCGGTGGTGAGCAGTTCTTC.

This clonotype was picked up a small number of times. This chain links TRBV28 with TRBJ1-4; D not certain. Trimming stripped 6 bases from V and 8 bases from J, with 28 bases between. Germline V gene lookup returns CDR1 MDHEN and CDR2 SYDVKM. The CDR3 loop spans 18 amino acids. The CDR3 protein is CASSPGVVRKTLGEKLFF. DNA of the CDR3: TGTGCCAGCAGCCCCGGTGTAGTTCGGAAGACCCTGGGGGAAAAACTGTTTTTT.

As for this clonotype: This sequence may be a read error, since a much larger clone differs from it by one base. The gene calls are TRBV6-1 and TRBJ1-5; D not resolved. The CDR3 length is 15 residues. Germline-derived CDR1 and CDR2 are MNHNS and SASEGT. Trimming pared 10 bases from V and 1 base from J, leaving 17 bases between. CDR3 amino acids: CATLFAPGSNQPQHF. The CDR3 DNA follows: TGTGCCACCCTTTTTGCCCCGGGGAGCAATCAGCCCCAGCATTTT.

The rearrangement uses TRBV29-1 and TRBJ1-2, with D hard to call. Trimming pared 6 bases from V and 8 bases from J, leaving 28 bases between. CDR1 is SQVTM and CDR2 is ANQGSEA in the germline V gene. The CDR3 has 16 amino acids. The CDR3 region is CSVITTGSSQFGGYTF. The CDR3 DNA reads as TGCAGCGTCATCACGACTGGGAGTTCCCAATTCGGGGGCTACACCTTC. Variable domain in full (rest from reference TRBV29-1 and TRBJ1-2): SAVISQKPSRDICQRGTSLTIQCQVDSQVTMMFWYRQQPGQSLTLIATANQGSEATYESGFVIDKFPISRPNLTFSTLTVSNMSPEDSSIYLCSVITTGSSQFGGYTFGSGTRLTVV.

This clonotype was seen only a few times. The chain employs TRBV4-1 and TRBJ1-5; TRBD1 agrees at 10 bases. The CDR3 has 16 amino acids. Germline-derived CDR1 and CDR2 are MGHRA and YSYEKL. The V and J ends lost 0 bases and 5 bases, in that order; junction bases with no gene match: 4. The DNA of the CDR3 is TGCGCCAGCAGCCAAGATGGGACAGGGGAATATCAGCCCCAGCATTTT. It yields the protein CASSQDGTGEYQPQHF.

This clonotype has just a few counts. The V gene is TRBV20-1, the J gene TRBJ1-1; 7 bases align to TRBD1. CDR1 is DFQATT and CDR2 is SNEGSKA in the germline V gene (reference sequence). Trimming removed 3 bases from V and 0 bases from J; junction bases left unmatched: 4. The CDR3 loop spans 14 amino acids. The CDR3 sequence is CSASVGQLNTEAFF. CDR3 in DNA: TGCAGTGCTAGTGTGGGACAGTTGAACACTGAAGCTTTCTTT.

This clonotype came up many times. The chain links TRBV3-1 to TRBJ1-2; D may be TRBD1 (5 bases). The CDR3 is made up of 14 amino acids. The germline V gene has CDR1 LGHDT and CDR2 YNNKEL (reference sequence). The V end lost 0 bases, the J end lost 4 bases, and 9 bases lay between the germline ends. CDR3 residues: CASSQESGTYGYTF. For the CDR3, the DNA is TGTGCCAGCAGCCAAGAATCAGGGACCTATGGCTACACCTTC.

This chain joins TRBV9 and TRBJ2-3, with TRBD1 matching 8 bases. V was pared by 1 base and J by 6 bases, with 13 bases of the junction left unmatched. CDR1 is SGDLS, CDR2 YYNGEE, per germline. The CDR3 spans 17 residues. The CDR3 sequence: CASSVSPGTGGSDTQYF. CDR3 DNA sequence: TGTGCCAGCAGCGTAAGCCCTGGGACAGGTGGTTCGGATACGCAGTATTTT.

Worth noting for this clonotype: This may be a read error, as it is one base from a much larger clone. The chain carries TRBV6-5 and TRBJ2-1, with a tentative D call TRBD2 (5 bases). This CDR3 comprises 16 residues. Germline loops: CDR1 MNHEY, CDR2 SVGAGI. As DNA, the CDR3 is TGTGCCAGCAGTTATCTACGGACGGACTCCTACGATGAGCAGTTCTTC. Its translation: CASSYLRTDSYDEQFF.

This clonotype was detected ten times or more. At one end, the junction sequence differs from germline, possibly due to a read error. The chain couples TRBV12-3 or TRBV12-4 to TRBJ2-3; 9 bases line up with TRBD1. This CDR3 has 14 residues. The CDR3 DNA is TGTGCCAGCACCCAATTCCCCGCCGGGACAGGGTATCGATTT. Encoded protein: CASTQFPAGTGYRF.

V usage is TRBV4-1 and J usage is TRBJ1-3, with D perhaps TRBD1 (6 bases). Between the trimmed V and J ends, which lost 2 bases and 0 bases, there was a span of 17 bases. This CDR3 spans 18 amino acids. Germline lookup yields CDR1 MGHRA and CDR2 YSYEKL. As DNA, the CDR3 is TGCGCCAGCAGCCAATTTCTCGGGGGCTACGACTCTGGAAACACCATATATTTT. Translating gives CASSQFLGGYDSGNTIYF.

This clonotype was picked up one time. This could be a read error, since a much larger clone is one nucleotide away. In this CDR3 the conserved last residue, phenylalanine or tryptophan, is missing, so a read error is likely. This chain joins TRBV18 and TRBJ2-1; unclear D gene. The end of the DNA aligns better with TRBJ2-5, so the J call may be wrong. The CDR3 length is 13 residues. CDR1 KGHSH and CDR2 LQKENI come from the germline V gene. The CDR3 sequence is CASSPDGIRTQYV. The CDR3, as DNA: TGTGCCAGCTCACCCGACGGAATTCGGACCCAGTACGTC.

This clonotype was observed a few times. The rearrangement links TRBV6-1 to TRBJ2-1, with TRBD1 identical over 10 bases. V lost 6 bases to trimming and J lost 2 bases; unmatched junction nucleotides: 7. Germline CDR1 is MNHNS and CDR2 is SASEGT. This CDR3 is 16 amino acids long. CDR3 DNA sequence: TGTGCCAGCAGGATTGCCGGGACAGGGGCCTACAATGAGCAGTTCTTC. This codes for CASRIAGTGAYNEQFF.

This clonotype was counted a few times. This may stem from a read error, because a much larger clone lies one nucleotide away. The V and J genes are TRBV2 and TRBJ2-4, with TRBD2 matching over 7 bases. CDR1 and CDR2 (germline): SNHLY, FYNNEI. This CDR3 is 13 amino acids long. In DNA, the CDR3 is TGTGCCAGCAGCCGACTAGCCAAAAACATTCGGTACTTC. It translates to CASSRLAKNIRYF.

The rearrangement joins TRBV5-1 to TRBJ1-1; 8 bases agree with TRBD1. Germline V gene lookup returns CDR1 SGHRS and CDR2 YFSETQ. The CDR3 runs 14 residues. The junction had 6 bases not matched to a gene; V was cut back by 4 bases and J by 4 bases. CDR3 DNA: TGCGCCAGCAGCCAAGCAGGGGGCTTCACTGAAGCTTTCTTT. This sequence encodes CASSQAGGFTEAFF.

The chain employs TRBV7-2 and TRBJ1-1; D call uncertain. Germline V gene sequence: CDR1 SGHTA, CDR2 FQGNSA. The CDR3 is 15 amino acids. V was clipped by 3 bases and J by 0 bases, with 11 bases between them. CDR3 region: CASSLGSLMNTEAFF. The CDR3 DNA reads TGTGCCAGCAGCTTGGGAAGTCTCATGAACACTGAAGCTTTCTTT.

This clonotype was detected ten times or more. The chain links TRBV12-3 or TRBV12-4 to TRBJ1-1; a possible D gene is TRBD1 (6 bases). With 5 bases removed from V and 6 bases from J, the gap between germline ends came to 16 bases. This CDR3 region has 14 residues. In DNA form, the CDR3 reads TGTGCCAGCAGTACCCAAGGGGGGACGTCTGAAGCTTTCTTT. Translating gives CASSTQGGTSEAFF.